These T cell receptor beta chains were read from a single sample in a study of blood T cells in healthy people across ages. TCRdb independently ran MiXCR on the 5' RACE reads; one entry per CDR3 protein. The table lists fewer than 1,200,000 distinct CDR3 sequences, approximately 25% of them singletons, with approximately 0.7% in the top ten. The sample was also reused in another study, on T cells of mothers and their children.

The source material was blood. The origin of the receptors is a girl aged 2 to 10 in good health. CDR3s include the opening cysteine and the closing phenylalanine or tryptophan. The order of the fields is V gene, D gene, J gene, clone size, CDR3 protein, CDR3 DNA. A D gene is named only where the DNA matches it firmly. Clone size appears in some rows only: once, few, many, or a class for an expanded clone.

V: TRBV20-1; D: NA; J: TRBJ2-5; size: NA; CDR3: CSARDGSGIETQYF; DNA: TGCAGTGCTAGAGATGGGTCAGGGATCGAGACCCAGTACTTC
V: TRBV9; D: NA; J: TRBJ2-7; size: NA; CDR3: CASSVGRYSSYEQYF; DNA: TGTGCCAGCAGCGTAGGAAGGTACAGCTCCTACGAGCAGTACTTC
V: TRBV29-1; D: TRBD2; J: TRBJ2-6; size: few; CDR3: CSVVQGAGLAGNSGANVLTF; DNA: TGCAGCGTTGTGCAGGGGGCCGGACTAGCGGGAAACTCTGGGGCCAACGTCCTGACTTTC
V: TRBV29-1; D: NA; J: TRBJ1-4; size: NA; CDR3: CSVVVQRGEKLFF; DNA: TGCAGCGTTGTAGTCCAGCGGGGTGAAAAACTGTTTTTT
V: TRBV7-9; D: NA; J: TRBJ1-4; size: NA; CDR3: CASSSTPYSATNEKLFF; DNA: TGTGCCAGCAGCTCGACCCCGTATAGTGCAACTAATGAAAAACTGTTTTTT
V: TRBV29-1; D: NA; J: TRBJ2-5; size: few; CDR3: CSVRYGETQYF; DNA: TGCAGCGTGAGATATGGGGAGACCCAGTACTTC
V: TRBV5-1; D: NA; J: TRBJ2-3; size: many; CDR3: CASSLEGTDTQYF; DNA: TGCGCCAGCAGCTTGGAGGGCACAGATACGCAGTATTTT
V: TRBV4-1; D: NA; J: TRBJ2-7; size: few; CDR3: CASSQDPAGTYEQYF; DNA: TGCGCCAGCAGCCAAGATCCCGCAGGGACCTACGAGCAGTACTTC
V: TRBV5-1; D: TRBD1; J: TRBJ2-5; size: NA; CDR3: CASSRRTGVSSQETQYF; DNA: TGCGCCAGCAGCCGAAGAACAGGGGTATCTAGCCAAGAGACCCAGTACTTC
V: TRBV29-1; D: TRBD1; J: TRBJ2-5; size: few; CDR3: CSAQGQGETQYF; DNA: TGCAGCGCCCAAGGACAGGGAGAGACCCAGTACTTC
V: TRBV5-1; D: TRBD2; J: TRBJ2-7; size: NA; CDR3: CASSLVWASGEQYF; DNA: TGCGCCAGCAGCTTGGTGTGGGCTAGCGGCGAGCAGTACTTC
V: TRBV12-3/TRBV12-4; D: TRBD2; J: TRBJ2-7; size: NA; CDR3: CASSLAGGVDEQYF; DNA: TGTGCCAGCAGCCTAGCGGGAGGTGTCGACGAGCAGTACTTC
V: TRBV29-1; D: NA; J: TRBJ1-2; size: few; CDR3: CSVRGAREGGYTF; DNA: TGCAGCGTACGAGGGGCACGGGAGGGTGGCTACACCTTC
V: TRBV12-3/TRBV12-4; D: NA; J: TRBJ2-7; size: NA; CDR3: CASCVRVNEQYF; DNA: TGTGCCAGCTGCGTACGGGTTAACGAGCAGTACTTC
V: TRBV4-2; D: TRBD1; J: TRBJ1-5; size: NA; CDR3: CASSLDPGGTQPQHF; DNA: TGTGCCAGCAGCCTCGACCCAGGGGGCACTCAGCCCCAGCATTTT
V: TRBV28; D: NA; J: TRBJ2-5; size: NA; CDR3: CASKPGSRVPYF; DNA: TGTGCCAGCAAACCAGGGAGCAGGGTCCCTTACTTC
V: TRBV11-2; D: NA; J: TRBJ1-4; size: NA; CDR3: CASSLAAGVKHEKLFF; DNA: TGTGCCAGCAGCTTAGCTGCCGGGGTAAAACATGAAAAACTGTTTTTT
V: TRBV20-1; D: TRBD2; J: TRBJ2-3; size: NA; CDR3: CSAETSGGTDTQYF; DNA: TGCAGTGCTGAGACTAGCGGGGGCACAGATACGCAGTATTTT
V: TRBV5-1; D: NA; J: TRBJ2-7; size: NA; CDR3: CASSLDGLTNYEQYF; DNA: TGCGCCAGCAGCTTGGACGGTTTGACGAACTACGAGCAGTACTTC
V: TRBV3-1; D: NA; J: TRBJ2-5; size: few; CDR3: CASSQTFLGEASEETQYF; DNA: TGTGCCAGCAGCCAAACCTTCCTCGGGGAGGCATCGGAAGAGACCCAGTACTTC
V: TRBV7-2; D: TRBD2; J: TRBJ2-3; size: NA; CDR3: CASSLALELAGADTQYF; DNA: TGTGCCAGCAGCTTAGCGCTGGAACTAGCGGGGGCAGATACGCAGTATTTT
V: TRBV12-3/TRBV12-4; D: NA; J: TRBJ2-1; size: NA; CDR3: CASRPGTIYYNEQFF; DNA: TGTGCCAGCAGACCCGGGACAATCTACTACAATGAGCAGTTCTTC
V: TRBV2; D: TRBD1; J: TRBJ2-3; size: NA; CDR3: CASSTDRGGGDTQYF; DNA: TGTGCCAGCAGTACAGACAGGGGGGGTGGAGATACGCAGTATTTT
V: TRBV7-7; D: NA; J: TRBJ2-5; size: NA; CDR3: CASSLDQGSETQYF; DNA: TGTGCTAGCAGCTTAGATCAGGGTAGCGAGACCCAGTACTTC
V: TRBV7-2; D: NA; J: TRBJ2-1; size: NA; CDR3: CASSPSLNEQFF; DNA: TGTGCCAGCAGTCCCTCCTTAAATGAGCAGTTCTTC
V: TRBV4-2; D: NA; J: TRBJ2-1; size: many; CDR3: CASSQEKVTYNEQFF; DNA: TGTGCCAGCAGCCAAGAAAAGGTAACCTACAATGAGCAGTTCTTC
V: TRBV20-1; D: NA; J: TRBJ2-5; size: NA; CDR3: CSARAGAAGETQYF; DNA: TGCAGTGCTAGAGCGGGGGCCGCCGGAGAGACCCAGTACTTC
V: TRBV4-1; D: NA; J: TRBJ1-4; size: NA; CDR3: CASSQDLTGSEKLFF; DNA: TGCGCCAGCAGCCAAGATCTAACAGGGTCTGAAAAACTGTTTTTT
V: TRBV20-1; D: NA; J: TRBJ2-4; size: few; CDR3: CSAVAGIAKNIQYF; DNA: TGCAGTGCTGTCGCGGGAATAGCCAAAAACATTCAGTACTTC
V: TRBV12-5; D: NA; J: TRBJ1-6; size: few; CDR3: CASGFFGNSPLHF; DNA: TGTGCTAGTGGTTTTTTCGGGAATTCACCCCTCCACTTT
V: TRBV28; D: NA; J: TRBJ2-5; size: few; CDR3: CASSVRVMGQETQYF; DNA: TGTGCCAGCAGTGTTAGGGTTATGGGGCAAGAGACCCAGTACTTC
V: TRBV10-3; D: NA; J: TRBJ2-1; size: NA; CDR3: CAIKGSEQFF; DNA: TGTGCCATCAAGGGGAGTGAGCAGTTCTTC
V: TRBV4-2; D: TRBD1; J: TRBJ2-7; size: NA; CDR3: CASSQLGQGAREQYF; DNA: TGTGCCAGCAGCCAACTCGGACAGGGGGCGCGAGAGCAGTACTTC
V: TRBV3-1; D: TRBD1; J: TRBJ1-3; size: NA; CDR3: CASSQVTGYSGNTIYF; DNA: TGTGCCAGCAGCCAAGTGACAGGGTACTCTGGAAACACCATATATTTT
V: TRBV20-1; D: TRBD2; J: TRBJ2-7; size: NA; CDR3: CSARASGGYEQYF; DNA: TGCAGTGCTAGAGCAAGCGGGGGCTACGAGCAGTACTTC
V: TRBV2; D: NA; J: TRBJ1-2; size: NA; CDR3: CASSEGVGLGGYTF; DNA: TGTGCCAGCAGTGAAGGAGTGGGGTTGGGTGGCTACACCTTC
V: TRBV7-8; D: NA; J: TRBJ2-3; size: NA; CDR3: CASSLVGLTDTQYF; DNA: TGTGCCAGCAGCTTAGTAGGGCTTACAGATACGCAGTATTTT